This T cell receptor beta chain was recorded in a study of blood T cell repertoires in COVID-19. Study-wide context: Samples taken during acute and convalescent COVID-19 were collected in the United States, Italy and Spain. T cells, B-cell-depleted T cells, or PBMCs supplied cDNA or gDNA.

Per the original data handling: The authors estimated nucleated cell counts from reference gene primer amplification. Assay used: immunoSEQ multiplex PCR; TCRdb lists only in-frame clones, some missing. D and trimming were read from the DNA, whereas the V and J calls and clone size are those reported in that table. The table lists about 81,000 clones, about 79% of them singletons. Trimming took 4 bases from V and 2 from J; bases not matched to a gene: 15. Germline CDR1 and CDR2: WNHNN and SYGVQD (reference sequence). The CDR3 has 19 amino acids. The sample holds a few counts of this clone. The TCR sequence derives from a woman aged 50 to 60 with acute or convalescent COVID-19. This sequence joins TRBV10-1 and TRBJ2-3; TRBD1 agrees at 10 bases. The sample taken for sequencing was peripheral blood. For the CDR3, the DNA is TGCGCCAGCAGTGTCCACGTCGGGGGGACAGGGGTCCCCACAGATACGCAGTATTTT. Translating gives CASSVHVGGTGVPTDTQYF.